This T cell receptor (beta chain) was identified during a study of blood T cells in healthy people across ages. Turning to the study itself: For every two T cells, template switching captured about one barcoded beta molecule. Broader study findings: Donor CMV status was unknown, possibly confounding expanded clonotype changes.

Together with a sample-barcoded 5' primer, a J-beta primer mix was included in a second PCR lasting 7 to 11 cycles. TCRdb ran MiXCR on the 5' RACE reads and lists one entry per CDR3 protein. This sample has under 800,000 distinct CDR3 sequences, with roughly 21% found just once. Remarks on this clonotype: The antigen remains undetermined.

This CDR3 spans 15 amino acids. From germline, CDR1 is SGHVS and CDR2 FNYEAQ. The genes are TRBV7-6 and TRBJ2-1; the D gene is possibly TRBD2 (5 bases). The tail of the sequence fits TRBJ2-5 better, so the J call may be wrong. Sequenced sample: blood. The TCR comes from a man aged 65-85 years in good health. In nucleotides, the CDR3 is TGTGCCAGCAGCTTGGGTGGTATAGCGTGGGAGACCCAGTACTTC. It translates to CASSLGGIAWETQYF.